This TCR beta chain originates from a study of preoperative IRX-2 immunotherapy in early breast cancer. TCRdb keeps only in-frame clones here, not all; method: immunoSEQ multiplex PCR. The table has tens of thousands of clones, nearly 90% seen once; the top ten hold roughly 10%. V was cut by 6 bases and J by 4 bases, with 12 bases left in between. Germline loops: CDR1 WNHNN, CDR2 SYGVQD (reference sequence). The CDR3 contains 13 residues. As to treatment: preoperative locoregional IRX-2 cytokine immunotherapy. This phase Ib study tested locoregional IRX-2 cytokine immunotherapy given before surgery. This clonotype was obtained from a human donor with breast cancer. The chain is built from TRBV10-1 and TRBJ1-2; D perhaps matches TRBD1 (6 bases). Sampling was conducted from a patient treated with IRX-2 immunotherapy. The CDR3 here is CASSPTGLYGYTF. As DNA, the CDR3 is TGCGCCAGCAGCCCGACAGGTCTCTATGGCTACACCTTC.